Listed below are T cell receptor beta chains from one sample, sequenced in a study of T cell responses to AZD1222 COVID-19 vaccine. The table came from immunoSEQ multiplex PCR; TCRdb's copy has only in-frame clones and leaves some out. The sample comprises about 110,000 clones, under 90% of which are singletons, and 4.4% rests with the top ten. Sequencing was performed on peripheral blood, taken on day 0 of AZD1222 vaccination. These receptors all stem from an adult in good health. CDR3s include the opening cysteine and the closing phenylalanine or tryptophan. The order of the fields is clone size, J gene, D gene, V gene, CDR3 DNA, CDR3 protein. The D gene is left open where the match is weak. Only some rows state a clone size, as once, few, many or a class for expanded clones.

>.|TRBJ1-1|TRBD1|TRBV5-6
TGTGCCAGCAGCTTCAGGGGGCCGACTGAAGCTTTCTTT
CASSFRGPTEAFF
>.|TRBJ1-2|.|TRBV6-1
TGTGCCAGCAGTGATGGCGGGAACTATGGCTACACCTTC
CASSDGGNYGYTF
>.|TRBJ2-2|TRBD1|TRBV12-5
TGTGCTAGCGGGACAGGGAACACCGGGGAGCTGTTTTTT
CASGTGNTGELFF
>.|TRBJ2-1|TRBD1|TRBV7-8
TGTGCCAGCAGCCGAGGACAGGGGAGGGATGAGCAGTTCTTC
CASSRGQGRDEQFF
>.|TRBJ1-1|.|TRBV4-1
TGCGCCAGCAGCCAAGATCGTGGGTTGGTTGCTTTCTTT
CASSQDRGLVAFF
>.|TRBJ1-5|.|TRBV4-1
TGCGCCAGCAGCCAGGAAGGGGGTGGCAATCAGCCCCAGCATTTT
CASSQEGGGNQPQHF
>.|TRBJ2-7|.|TRBV5-6
TGTGCCAGCAGCTTGGTCCTTCTCGGCGAGCAGTACTTC
CASSLVLLGEQYF
>.|TRBJ2-1|.|TRBV15
TGTGCCACCAGTGCGGTAGCAGGTGAGCAGTTCTTC
CATSAVAGEQFF
>.|TRBJ1-6|.|TRBV7-2
TGTGCCAGCAGCTCCCGACCGAGCGGGTATAATTCACCCCTCCACTTT
CASSSRPSGYNSPLHF
>once|TRBJ1-3|.|TRBV21-1
TGTGCCAGCAGCCTGGGAAAACAGGGAGGTGGAAACACCATATATTTT
CASSLGKQGGGNTIYF
>.|TRBJ2-3|.|TRBV4-2
TGTGCCAGCAGCCAAGGGACGGCGACAGATACGCAGTATTTT
CASSQGTATDTQYF
>.|TRBJ2-7|.|TRBV19
TGTGCCAGTAGTATCTCCAGGGCCAGCGCTTACGAGCAGTACTTC
CASSISRASAYEQYF
>.|TRBJ1-6|.|TRBV6-5
TGTGCCAGCAGACACGACGGCCGGAATTCACCCCTCCACTTT
CASRHDGRNSPLHF
>.|TRBJ2-1|TRBD2|TRBV11-2
TGTGCCAGCAGCTTAGAGCGGGGGGCAAGGTACAATGAGCAGTTCTTC
CASSLERGARYNEQFF
>.|TRBJ2-1|TRBD1|TRBV10-1
TGCGCCAGCAGTGACGACAGGGGTTATGACAATGAGCAGTTCTTC
CASSDDRGYDNEQFF
>few|TRBJ2-6|TRBD2|TRBV15
TGTGCCACCAGCCCCCGGGGGGTTACAGGGGCCAACGTCCTGACTTTC
CATSPRGVTGANVLTF
>once|TRBJ1-2|TRBD1|TRBV28
TGTGCCAGCACCGGACAGGGTTTCGACTATGGCTACACCTTC
CASTGQGFDYGYTF
>.|TRBJ2-7|TRBD1|TRBV2
TGTGCCAGCAGGGGGACAGGGGTCGACGAGCAGTACTTC
CASRGTGVDEQYF
>.|TRBJ2-5|TRBD1|TRBV14
TGTGCCAGCAGCGCAAGGACAGGGGGAAACCAAGAGACCCAGTACTTC
CASSARTGGNQETQYF
>.|TRBJ2-1|.|TRBV11-2
TGTGCCAGCAGCTTCGCTGGGGCAGGGGATGAGCAGTTCTTC
CASSFAGAGDEQFF
>.|TRBJ2-7|TRBD1|TRBV7-6
TGTGCCAGCAGCTTAGGTGGCAGGGGGATCGACGAGCAGTACTTC
CASSLGGRGIDEQYF
>few|TRBJ2-1|TRBD2|TRBV5-1
TGCGCCAGCAGCAGAACTAGCGGGGGGACGAATGAGCAGTTCTTC
CASSRTSGGTNEQFF
>.|TRBJ2-1|TRBD2|TRBV29-1
TGCAGCGTTGAAGGGACTAGGACCTACAATGAGCAGTTCTTC
CSVEGTRTYNEQFF
>.|TRBJ2-1|.|TRBV15
TGTGCCACCAGCAGAGCCAGCAGGGGGAGGGTCAATGAGCAGTTCTTC
CATSRASRGRVNEQFF
>.|TRBJ2-7|TRBD2|TRBV4-2
TGTGCCAGCAGCCCCCAAATAGCGGGAAGGAGTGATGAGCAGTACTTC
CASSPQIAGRSDEQYF
>.|TRBJ2-7|.|TRBV10-1
TGCGCCAGCAGGGCCGGGACCGCCGACCCCTACGAGCAGTACTTC
CASRAGTADPYEQYF
>.|TRBJ2-5|TRBD1|TRBV5-1
TGCGCCAGCAGCTCCCGGGACAGGAGAAACCAAGAGACCCAGTACTTC
CASSSRDRRNQETQYF
>.|TRBJ1-2|.|TRBV2
TGTGCCAGCAGTGACTTAGAGGGCGGCTATGGCTACACCTTC
CASSDLEGGYGYTF
>.|TRBJ2-2|TRBD2|TRBV5-1
TGCGCCAGCAGCTGGACTAGCGGGAGTCCAGGCACCGGGGAGCTGTTTTTT
CASSWTSGSPGTGELFF